This TCR beta chain is drawn from a study of cytomegalovirus exposure and HLA in healthy donors. Study observations and caveats: Based on reports, TCR beta sequences accurately predicted HLA-A and HLA-B alleles for most subjects. The study had only CMV serostatus as immune exposure information.

A remark on this clone: Its antigen remains unknown.

V trimming: 9 bases; J trimming: 2 bases; junction bases outside the gene matches: 3. The CDR3 runs 13 residues. Germline V gives CDR1 MNHNS, CDR2 SASEGT. This PCR relied on a set of 60 Vbeta primers and 13 Jbeta primers. Using immunoSEQ multiplex PCR, the repertoire was profiled, and TCRdb retains in-frame clones only, with some absent. This repertoire includes about 160,000 clones. The TCR originated in a woman aged 55-70 years in good health and CMV-seronegative. The chain is built from TRBV6-1 and TRBJ1-2, with 10 bases lining up with TRBD1. Input material: PBMCs. The CDR3 loop reads CARLDRGNYGYTF. For the CDR3, the DNA is TGTGCCAGACTGGACAGGGGGAACTATGGCTACACCTTC.